Following are 24 T cell receptor beta chains from one sample sequenced in a study of chemoradiotherapy in HPV16-positive cancers. The protocol was immunoSEQ multiplex PCR, while the TCRdb copy is restricted to in-frame clones and leaves out a portion. The sample consists of just under 40,000 clones, more than 75% of them appearing once. The specimen comprised blood, sampled from a patient who underwent chemoradiotherapy. All receptors come from a human donor with HPV-associated anogenital cancer.

The rearrangement links TRBV7-8 to TRBJ2-1; 12 positions match TRBD2. V was clipped by 4 bases and J by 2 bases; unmatched bases: 3. Germline assignment: CDR1 SGHVS and CDR2 FQNEAQ. The CDR3 loop spans 16 amino acids. The CDR3 spells CASSSSGGVTYNEQFF. CDR3 DNA: TGTGCCAGCAGCTCTAGCGGGGGGGTGACCTACAATGAGCAGTTCTTC.

This clone was detected only a few times. This sequence joins TRBV7-2 and TRBJ1-2; 8 bases are a match to TRBD1. Germline trimming cut 0 bases from V and 8 bases from J; bases unmatched to any gene: 8. Germline-derived CDR1 and CDR2 are SGHTA and FQGNSA. The CDR3 has 15 residues. CDR3 in amino acids: CASSLALQGVQGYTF. The DNA for the CDR3 is TGTGCCAGCAGCTTAGCACTACAGGGGGTTCAGGGCTACACCTTC.

This clone was seen more than once but under ten times. CDR3 DNA sequence: TGTGCCAGTAGTCCCTCATTACGGGATTACTCCTACGAGCAGTACTTC. Its translation: CASSPSLRDYSYEQYF. The gene calls are TRBV19 and TRBJ2-7; TRBD2 might be the D (5 bases). This CDR3 has 16 amino acids. Germline V lookup: CDR1 LNHDA, CDR2 SQIVND (reference sequence). Trimming left V 5 bases short and J 0 bases short, with 17 bases between.

The V and J genes are TRBV27 and TRBJ2-7; tentative D call: TRBD1 (5 bases). The germline CDR1 and CDR2 sequences are MNHEY and SMNVEV (reference sequence). The CDR3 totals 15 residues. Between the trimmed V and J ends, which lost 1 base and 4 bases, there was a span of 14 bases. The DNA for the CDR3 is TGTGCCAGCAGTTTATTGGCAGGGATGAGGTACGAGCAGTACTTC. Amino acids: CASSLLAGMRYEQYF.

The rearrangement links TRBV5-1 to TRBJ1-1; D may be TRBD1 (5 bases). V lost 5 bases and J lost 0, with 11 bases in between. The CDR3 is 14 residues long. CDR1 and CDR2 (germline): SGHRS, YFSETQ. CDR3 sequence: CASSTGAMNTEAFF. For the CDR3, the DNA is TGCGCCAGCAGTACAGGAGCCATGAACACTGAAGCTTTCTTT.

V gene TRBV5-1 combines with J gene TRBJ2-5; D gene unclear. Germline CDR1 SGHRS, CDR2 YFSETQ. Trimming left V 0 bases short and J 2 bases short, with 8 bases between. This CDR3 is built from 14 residues. The chain's CDR3 is CASSLVGRQETQYF. The DNA for the CDR3 is TGCGCCAGCAGCTTGGTGGGCAGACAAGAGACCCAGTACTTC.

The chain couples TRBV6-6 to TRBJ2-3; unclear D gene. The V gene lost 7 bases and the J gene lost 4 bases, with 9 bases spanning the gap. The CDR3 length is 12 residues. Per germline, CDR1 MNHNY and CDR2 SVGAGI (reference sequence). In nucleotides, the CDR3 is TGTGCCAGCACTGTAGCAGCAGATACGCAGTATTTT. Its translation: CASTVAADTQYF.

The J gene is TRBJ2-2, the V gene TRBV25-1; D is ambiguous. The CDR3 runs to 12 residues. From germline, CDR1 is MGHDK and CDR2 SYGVNS. V lost 2 bases and J lost 7, with 5 bases in between. The CDR3 loop reads CASSEKGGELFF. In DNA, the CDR3 is TGTGCCAGCAGTGAAAAGGGCGGGGAGCTGTTTTTT.

This clone occurred a few times. The V call is TRBV5-1, the J call TRBJ1-1; unclear D gene. V was trimmed by 4 bases and J by 3 bases, leaving 7 bases between them. Germline assignment: CDR1 SGHRS and CDR2 YFSETQ. This CDR3 spans 12 amino acids. The CDR3 sequence is CASSPGHTEAFF. For the CDR3, the DNA is TGCGCCAGCAGCCCCGGACACACTGAAGCTTTCTTT.

The chain joins TRBV5-1 to TRBJ2-7; D perhaps matches TRBD1 (6 bases). CDR3 length equals 17 residues. Germline V gives CDR1 SGHRS, CDR2 YFSETQ. V lost 5 bases, J lost 5 bases, and 26 bases lay in between. The CDR3 DNA reads TGCGCCAGCAGACAGGGAAAGAGAGTTCTAGCCTTGGACGAGCAGTACTTC. Translated: CASRQGKRVLALDEQYF.

The chain is built from TRBV18 and TRBJ2-3; D is perhaps TRBD1 (6 bases). Trimming took 4 bases from V and 6 from J, leaving 14 bases between them. Germline lookup yields CDR1 KGHSH and CDR2 LQKENI. The CDR3 extends over 14 amino acids. CDR3 region: CASSLSNRADTQYF. As DNA, the CDR3 is TGTGCCAGCTCACTTTCCAACAGGGCTGATACGCAGTATTTT.

The chain is built from TRBV7-3 and TRBJ2-5, with D uncertain. Deletions cut 3 bases from V and 2 bases from J, with 7 bases between. CDR3 length: 13 amino acids. Germline-derived CDR1 and CDR2 are SGHTA and FQGTGA. CDR3 DNA sequence: TGTGCCAGCAGCTTCGGCTGGCAAGAGACCCAGTACTTC. Translated: CASSFGWQETQYF.

The gene calls are TRBV6-5 and TRBJ2-5, with 8 nucleotides matching TRBD2. V was clipped by 6 bases and J by 5 bases; unmatched bases: 5. CDR3 length: 13 residues. Germline V gene lookup returns CDR1 MNHEY and CDR2 SVGAGI. CDR3 in amino acids: CASSRTSRETQYF. The CDR3 nucleotides read TGTGCCAGCAGCAGGACTAGCCGCGAGACCCAGTACTTC.

The chain recombines TRBV5-1 with TRBJ2-1; D uncertain. The V gene lost 1 base and the J gene lost 6 bases, with 11 bases spanning the gap. Germline V gene sequence: CDR1 SGHRS, CDR2 YFSETQ. The CDR3 is made up of 14 amino acids. The CDR3 loop is CASSLNSLGNEQFF. For the CDR3, the DNA is TGCGCCAGCAGCTTGAACTCTTTGGGCAATGAGCAGTTCTTC.

This clone has more than one count but fewer than ten. The chain is built from TRBV7-9 and TRBJ2-7, with D possibly called TRBD1 or TRBD2 (5 bases each). Germline-derived CDR1 and CDR2 are SEHNR and FQNEAQ (reference sequence). Trimming cost V 5 bases and J 4 bases, with 12 bases left between them. The CDR3 is 13 residues long. The CDR3 here is CASSRGDGYEQYF. The CDR3 DNA follows: TGTGCCAGCAGCAGAGGGGACGGTTACGAGCAGTACTTC.

This clone came up a few times. V and J are TRBV2 and TRBJ1-2; 7 bases line up with TRBD1. CDR3 length equals 14 residues. V lost 3 bases and J lost 6; bases outside the gene matches: 7. The germline V gene encodes CDR1 SNHLY and CDR2 FYNNEI. The CDR3, as DNA: TGTGCCAGCAGTGACGGACAGGAGGAGGATGGCTACACCTTC. This translates into CASSDGQEEDGYTF.

This chain connects TRBV6-5 to TRBJ2-7; tentative D call: TRBD1 (5 bases). The germline V gene encodes CDR1 MNHEY and CDR2 SVGAGI. Trimming took 4 bases from V and 1 from J, leaving 11 bases between them. The CDR3 covers 14 residues. CDR3 sequence: CASSWGRRSYEQYF. The CDR3 bases are TGTGCCAGCAGTTGGGGCAGGAGATCCTACGAGCAGTACTTC.

The chain uses TRBV7-9 and TRBJ2-1; TRBD1 matches 9 bases. Germline V CDR1 and CDR2: SEHNR, FQNEAQ (reference sequence). V was pared by 3 bases and J by 9 bases, with 9 bases of the junction left unmatched. This CDR3 is built from 15 residues. The CDR3 region has the DNA TGTGCCAGCAGCTTTTTGAGACAGGGGGTGATTGAGCAGTTCTTC. Its protein is CASSFLRQGVIEQFF.

This clone was counted between two and nine times. The chain links TRBV6-5 to TRBJ2-1; 8 positions match TRBD2. Germline V gives CDR1 MNHEY, CDR2 SVGAGI. V lost 7 bases and J lost 9; bases outside the gene matches: 14. The CDR3 has 15 residues. The CDR3 sequence: CASTKRGGAEGEQFF. DNA of the CDR3: TGTGCCAGCACCAAACGGGGGGGGGCCGAAGGTGAGCAGTTCTTC.

The V and J genes are TRBV29-1 and TRBJ2-3, with 8 bases that match TRBD1. The CDR3 is 18 amino acids. The germline V gene encodes CDR1 SQVTM and CDR2 ANQGSEA. Germline trimming cut 1 base from V and 2 bases from J; bases unmatched to any gene: 14. The CDR3 sequence: CSVEGRVGDRGPTDTQYF. The CDR3 bases are TGCAGCGTTGAAGGTCGCGTCGGAGACAGGGGCCCCACAGATACGCAGTATTTT.

This clone appeared a single time. The chain has TRBV5-1 and TRBJ1-1; maybe TRBD1 (6 bases). The CDR3 extends over 14 amino acids. The V end lost 5 bases, the J end lost 0 bases, and 11 bases lay between the germline ends. Germline loops: CDR1 SGHRS, CDR2 YFSETQ. In DNA form, the CDR3 reads TGCGCCAGCAGTTCAACAGGGATGAACACTGAAGCTTTCTTT. This codes for CASSSTGMNTEAFF.

The gene calls are TRBV9 and TRBJ1-3, with 7 nucleotides matching TRBD1. Germline values: CDR1 SGDLS, CDR2 YYNGEE. This CDR3 is built from 14 residues. V lost 1 base, J lost 6 bases, and 4 bases stayed unmatched. The CDR3 bases are TGTGCCAGCAGCGTAAGCCAGGGGGTAAACACCATATATTTT. It translates to CASSVSQGVNTIYF.

The chain has TRBV10-1 and TRBJ2-1; D is perhaps TRBD2 (6 bases). This CDR3 is built from 14 residues. The germline CDR1 and CDR2 sequences are WNHNN and SYGVQD (reference sequence). The ends were cut back, 5 bases at V and 5 bases at J, with 13 bases in the middle. CDR3 nucleotide sequence: TGCGCCAGCAGTAGCACGCGGGGTAACAATGAGCAGTTCTTC. It is translated as CASSSTRGNNEQFF.

The gene calls are TRBV7-7 and TRBJ2-1; tentative D call: TRBD2 (7 bases). This CDR3 has 13 residues. Per germline, CDR1 SSHAT and CDR2 FNYEAQ (reference sequence). The V gene lost 1 base and the J gene lost 12 bases, with 13 bases spanning the gap. The CDR3 loop reads CASSLVRGGVQFF. For the CDR3, the DNA is TGTGCCAGCAGCTTAGTTAGGGGGGGTGTGCAGTTCTTC.